The rows below give T cell receptor beta chains drawn from one sample of a study of T-cell memory formation after mild COVID-19. TCRdb re-derived calls from the 5' RACE reads in MiXCR, one entry per CDR3 protein. The top ten clones hold less than 25% of a sample with about 260,000 distinct CDR3 sequences, around 8% of them seen once. Sample: PBMCs or a T cell subset sorted from them (not recorded which). The receptors derive from a man aged 18 to 30 who had mild COVID-19 (a few samples of this study predate the infection). Cell type and time point are not known. The CDR3 runs from the conserved cysteine through the conserved F or W. The D gene is left open where the match is weak. Only part of the rows carry a size: once, few, many, or a class if the clone is expanded.

clone size	V gene	J gene	D gene	CDR3 DNA	CDR3 protein
many	TRBV7-9	TRBJ2-7	-	TGTGCCAGCAGCTTATTGGGAGGCGTACGATCCTACGAGCAGTACTTC	CASSLLGGVRSYEQYF
few	TRBV7-2	TRBJ2-5	-	TGTGCCAGCAGCCCCGGGCCCTCCCGACAGACCCAGTACTTC	CASSPGPSRQTQYF
-	TRBV7-9	TRBJ1-2	TRBD1	TGTGCCAGCAGCAAGACAGGGTCCAATGGCTACACCTTC	CASSKTGSNGYTF
few	TRBV29-1	TRBJ1-2	-	TGCAGCGTTGGGAACGGCGGCAGCTACTATGGCTACACCTTC	CSVGNGGSYYGYTF
-	TRBV5-5	TRBJ2-7	-	TGTGCCAGCAGCTTGGACAGAATCTACGAGCAGTACTTC	CASSLDRIYEQYF
few	TRBV30	TRBJ2-7	-	TGTGCCTGGAGTCCCAGACCAACCTACGAGCAGTACTTC	CAWSPRPTYEQYF
-	TRBV29-1	TRBJ1-2	TRBD1	TGCAGCGTTGAAAACAGGGGGCCAATTCCTGGCTACACCTTC	CSVENRGPIPGYTF
many	TRBV2	TRBJ2-3	-	TGTGCCAGCAATCGACAGGAACTCACAGATACGCAGTATTTT	CASNRQELTDTQYF
-	TRBV5-1	TRBJ2-2	-	TGCGCCAGCAGCTCAGACTCCTCCCGGGGAGCGAACACCGGGGAGCTGTTTTTT	CASSSDSSRGANTGELFF
many	TRBV7-2	TRBJ2-5	TRBD1	TGTGCCAGCAGCTCCAGGACAGGGACGTACGAGACCCAGTACTTC	CASSSRTGTYETQYF
few	TRBV28	TRBJ1-2	TRBD1	TGTGCCAGCAGTCGTCCCGGGACAGGGGTCGGGGACTATGGCTACACCTTC	CASSRPGTGVGDYGYTF
many	TRBV6-5	TRBJ2-3	-	TGTGCCAGCAGTTACTCGATTTCGCGGGGAATAGATACGCAGTATTTT	CASSYSISRGIDTQYF
many	TRBV5-4	TRBJ2-5	TRBD1	TGTGCCAGCAATAGACAGGGGCAAGAGACCCAGTACTTC	CASNRQGQETQYF
-	TRBV4-2	TRBJ2-1	-	TGTGCCAGCAGGGCGCACGGTGGCGGGTATTACAATGAGCAGTTCTTC	CASRAHGGGYYNEQFF
-	TRBV2	TRBJ2-3	-	TGTGCCAGCAGTGGGACGTTTACGCAGTATTTT	CASSGTFTQYF
few	TRBV7-3	TRBJ1-2	-	TGTGCCAGCTCCGCTCTAGGGAGGGACGGCTACACCTTC	CASSALGRDGYTF
few	TRBV5-1	TRBJ2-5	TRBD1	TGCGCCAGCAGCCACAGGGGGCCGTACCAAGAGACCCAGTACTTC	CASSHRGPYQETQYF
-	TRBV29-1	TRBJ1-2	-	TGCAGCGTTGAAGCTGCGGGTAACGCGGACTATGGCTACACCTTC	CSVEAAGNADYGYTF
many	TRBV20-1	TRBJ2-5	TRBD2	TGCAGTGCTAGAGATTGGACTAGCGGGGGAGGAGAGACCCAGTACTTC	CSARDWTSGGGETQYF
many	TRBV5-6	TRBJ2-7	-	TGTGCCAGCAGCTTGGACAGGAAGCAGTACTTC	CASSLDRKQYF
few	TRBV19	TRBJ1-1	-	TGTGCCAGTAGTATAGATAGCCCGGTGAACACTGAAGCTTTCTTT	CASSIDSPVNTEAFF
-	TRBV27	TRBJ2-5	-	TGTGCCAGCAGTTCTGGGGACGCCGGTCCCCTGTACTTC	CASSSGDAGPLYF
-	TRBV5-6	TRBJ2-2	TRBD1	TGTGCCAGCAGCTGGGACAGGGACGCCGGGGAGCTGTTTTTT	CASSWDRDAGELFF
many	TRBV5-1	TRBJ1-1	-	TGCGCCAGCAGCCTGGGGGGACCCCAGGCGGGCACTGAAGCTTTCTTT	CASSLGGPQAGTEAFF